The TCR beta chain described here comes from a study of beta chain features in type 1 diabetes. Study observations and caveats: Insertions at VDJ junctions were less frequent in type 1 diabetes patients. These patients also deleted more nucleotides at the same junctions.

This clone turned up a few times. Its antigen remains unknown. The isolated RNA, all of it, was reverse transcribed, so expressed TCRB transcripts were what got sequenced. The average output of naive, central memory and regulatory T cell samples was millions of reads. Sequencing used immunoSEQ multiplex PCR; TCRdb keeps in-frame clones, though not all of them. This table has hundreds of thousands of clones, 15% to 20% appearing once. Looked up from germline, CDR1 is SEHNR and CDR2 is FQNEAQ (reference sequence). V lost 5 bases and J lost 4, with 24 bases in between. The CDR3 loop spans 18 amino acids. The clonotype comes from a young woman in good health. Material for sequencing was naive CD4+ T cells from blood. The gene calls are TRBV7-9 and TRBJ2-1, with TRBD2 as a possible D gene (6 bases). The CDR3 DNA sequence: TGTGCCAGCAGCCCCCAAGCGGTAGTAGCGGAGGCATACAATGAGCAGTTCTTC. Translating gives CASSPQAVVAEAYNEQFF.